These 21 T cell receptor beta chains share one sample of origin, sequenced in a study of regulatory T cells in long-lasting Graves disease. Combining iRepertoire HTBI primers with Arm-PCR of CDR3 regions, the authors built TCR beta libraries. TCRdb re-analysed the multiplex PCR reads in MiXCR, keeping a single row per CDR3 protein. Of just over 600,000 distinct CDR3 sequences listed, 16% are singletons. Specified time point: newly diagnosed GD, antithyroid drugs for less than 3 months. Isolated PBMC RNA provided the starting material for the TCR library. The data also belong to a second study, concerning T cells in Graves' hyperthyroidism and ophthalmopathy.

Source: peripheral blood mononuclear cells (PBMCs), taken at new diagnosis, from a patient treated with antithyroid drugs. The source is a woman aged 25-40 years with Graves disease.

The J gene is TRBJ2-7, the V gene TRBV28, with TRBD1 matching over 10 bases. Trimming removed 4 bases from V and 0 bases from J; junction bases left unmatched: 3. The CDR3 is 15 amino acids. Germline V gene sequence: CDR1 MDHEN, CDR2 SYDVKM. CDR3 residues: CASSYWTGGSYEQYF. The CDR3 DNA sequence: TGTGCCAGCAGTTACTGGACAGGGGGCTCCTACGAGCAGTACTTC.

The genes are TRBV20-1 and TRBJ1-6; D is undetermined. The V end was cut by 3 bases, the J end by 0 bases, with 9 bases between. CDR1 is DFQATT, CDR2 SNEGSKA, per germline (reference sequence). This CDR3 has 15 amino acids. In DNA, the CDR3 is TGCAGTGCTAGTATTTCAAGCTCCTATAATTCACCCCTCCACTTT. Its protein is CSASISSSYNSPLHF.

The sample holds a few counts of this clonotype. The chain links TRBV6-1 to TRBJ2-2; D ambiguous. The CDR3 extends over 12 amino acids. Germline V lookup: CDR1 MNHNS, CDR2 SASEGT. Trimming shortened V by 3 bases and J by 7 bases, and 6 bases separated the two germline ends. The CDR3 here is CASSEYSGELFF. The CDR3 region has the DNA TGTGCCAGCAGTGAGTACAGCGGGGAGCTGTTTTTT.

This clonotype was observed at least ten times. Mismatch with germline at one junction end may stem from a read error. The V call is TRBV5-1, the J call TRBJ1-3, with 10 bases that match TRBD1. CDR3 size: 15 residues. The germline V gene encodes CDR1 SGHRS and CDR2 YFSETQ. The CDR3 DNA is TGTGCCAGCAGACAGGGGGCTTCTTCTGGAAACACCATATATTTT. Translated, it gives CASRQGASSGNTIYF.

There are a few counts of this clonotype. The chain is built from TRBV6-2 or TRBV6-3 and TRBJ1-4, with D perhaps TRBD1 (5 bases). Trimming shortened V by 7 bases and J by 6 bases, and 12 bases separated the two germline ends. The CDR3 runs to 13 residues. Germline V gene data show CDR1 as MNHEY and CDR2 as SVGEGT. This CDR3 is CASNSRGHEKLFF. The CDR3 DNA follows: TGTGCCAGCAACTCCCGGGGCCATGAAAAACTGTTTTTT.

This clonotype has ten or more counts. The chain employs TRBV19 and TRBJ1-1, with D tentatively TRBD1 (5 bases). The CDR3 contains 14 residues. V was pared by 8 bases and J by 4 bases, with 17 bases between. Per the germline V gene, CDR1 is LNHDA and CDR2 is SQIVND (reference sequence). The CDR3 DNA reads as TGTGCCAGTTCAGTATCGCTGGGACCCACTGAAGCTTTCTTT. Protein sequence: CASSVSLGPTEAFF.

This clonotype showed up just a few times. V usage is TRBV28 and J usage is TRBJ2-5; 10 bases map to TRBD2. Trimming removed 5 bases from V and 4 bases from J; junction bases left unmatched: 13. This CDR3 comprises 17 residues. Germline V lookup: CDR1 MDHEN, CDR2 SYDVKM. The DNA for the CDR3 is TGTGCCAGCAGTCCCGGAGGGAGCGGGAGGGCGCGAGAGACCCAGTACTTC. This translates into CASSPGGSGRARETQYF.

In this sample, this clonotype turned up many times. This chain joins TRBV6-1 and TRBJ1-2; TRBD1 agrees at 7 bases. The CDR3 runs to 14 residues. J lost 6 bases, V lost 5 bases, and 9 bases had no gene match. Germline CDR1 is MNHNS and CDR2 is SASEGT. CDR3 in DNA: TGTGCCAGCAGTCCAATGACAGGGACTAATGGCTACACCTTC. Translation gives CASSPMTGTNGYTF.

The rearrangement uses TRBV5-1 and TRBJ2-2, with TRBD1 matching 9 bases. Unmatched junction bases numbered 10, after V lost 6 bases and J lost 4 bases. Germline lookup yields CDR1 SGHRS and CDR2 YFSETQ. The CDR3 contains 16 residues. DNA for the CDR3: TGCGCCAGCAACACCGAACCGGGACAGGGCACCGGGGAGCTGTTTTTT. Translation: CASNTEPGQGTGELFF.

This chain uses TRBV12-5 with TRBJ2-2; weak D call: TRBD1 (6 bases). Germline V lookup: CDR1 LGHNT, CDR2 FRNRAP. The ends were cut back, 5 bases at V and 5 bases at J, with 15 bases in the middle. This CDR3 has 15 amino acids. CDR3 sequence reads: CASGILHGTTGELFF. DNA for the CDR3: TGTGCTAGTGGTATCTTACACGGGACAACCGGGGAGCTGTTTTTT.

The chain joins TRBV18 to TRBJ2-1; possible D gene TRBD2, 6 bases. The V and J ends lost 3 bases and 7 bases respectively, with 16 bases between them. This CDR3 comprises 15 residues. CDR1 is KGHSH and CDR2 is LQKENI in the germline V gene. CDR3 bases: TGTGCCAGCTCACCGGGACTTCTCATGGGGAATGAGCAGTTCTTC. This encodes CASSPGLLMGNEQFF. Combining the CDR3 with reference TRBV18 and TRBJ2-1 gives the whole variable domain NAGVMQNPRHLVRRRGQEARLRCSPMKGHSHVYWYRQLPEEGLKFMVYLQKENIIDESGMPKERFSAEFPKEGPSILRIQQVVRGDSAAYFCASSPGLLMGNEQFFGPGTRLTVL.

The J gene is TRBJ2-7, the V gene TRBV30, with D unclear. Germline assignment: CDR1 GTSNPN and CDR2 SVGIG (reference sequence). The CDR3 extends over 10 amino acids. V was trimmed by 5 bases and J by 1 base, leaving 3 bases between them. In DNA, the CDR3 is TGTGCCTGGGGTTCCTACGAGCAGTACTTC. Translating it yields CAWGSYEQYF.

This clonotype was detected many times. The chain carries TRBV11-2 and TRBJ2-2; D perhaps matches TRBD2 (6 bases). Per the germline V gene, CDR1 is SGHAT and CDR2 is FQNNGV. Trimming stripped 6 bases from V and 5 bases from J, with 10 bases between. There are 13 residues in the CDR3. The CDR3 bases are TGTGCCAGCAGTGGGACTCCAACCGGGGAGCTGTTTTTT. It specifies CASSGTPTGELFF.

This clonotype was detected only a few times. The limits of the CDR3 on the DNA are not certain, so only TCRdb's listed CDR3 is given. The chain is built from TRBV7-2 and TRBJ1-5; the table's TRBD1 call for D was not verified on the DNA. The CDR3 numbers 23 amino acids, ends counted. Per the germline V gene, CDR1 is SGHTA and CDR2 is FQGNSA. The CDR3 is CASSPQDLIVTEQYFGPGQPQHF.

This clonotype was counted at least ten times. This chain uses TRBV12-3 or TRBV12-4 with TRBJ2-1; D uncertain. This CDR3 has 14 amino acids. The ends were cut back, 6 bases at V and 5 bases at J, with 14 bases in the middle. The CDR3 reads CASSKGPTHNEQFF. CDR3 nucleotide sequence: TGTGCCAGCAGCAAGGGTCCGACCCACAATGAGCAGTTCTTC.

The genes are TRBV19 and TRBJ2-7; D gene uncertain. The germline V and J ends were trimmed by 3 bases and 5 bases, with 5 bases remaining between them. Per germline, CDR1 LNHDA and CDR2 SQIVND (reference sequence). CDR3 length: 11 amino acids. Here the CDR3 DNA reads TGTGCCAGTAGTATCCAGAACGAGCAGTACTTC. Translation gives CASSIQNEQYF.

The V and J genes are TRBV7-9 and TRBJ1-1, with D uncertain. The germline CDR1 and CDR2 sequences are SEHNR and FQNEAQ (reference sequence). The CDR3 is 15 residues long. Trimming took 1 base from V and 1 from J, leaving 10 bases between them. The CDR3: CASSLVQTGNTEAFF. CDR3 nucleotide sequence: TGTGCCAGCAGCTTAGTCCAGACTGGGAACACTGAAGCTTTCTTT.

This clonotype was detected ten times or more. At one end the junction does not follow the germline gene, possibly because of a read error. The chain couples TRBV20-1 to TRBJ2-7; 9 nucleotides line up with TRBD1. The CDR3 has 13 residues. Germline lookup yields CDR1 DFQATT and CDR2 SNEGSKA (reference sequence). As DNA, the CDR3 is TGCAGTGCTGCCGGGACAGGGTCCTTCGAGCAGTACTTC. This codes for CSAAGTGSFEQYF.

This clonotype was observed at least ten times. The chain carries TRBV12-3 or TRBV12-4 and TRBJ2-7; D gene unclear. Trimming pared 3 bases from V and 6 bases from J, leaving 3 bases between. The CDR3 runs 10 residues. CDR3 sequence: CASSLAEQYF. CDR3 DNA: TGTGCCAGCAGTTTGGCCGAGCAGTACTTC.

This clonotype was recorded many times. J is TRBJ2-7 and V is TRBV28; perhaps TRBD2 as D (5 bases). This CDR3 is built from 15 residues. With 2 bases removed from V and 3 bases from J, the gap between germline ends came to 14 bases. Germline values: CDR1 MDHEN, CDR2 SYDVKM. CDR3 protein: CASSLVAQRDYEQYF. In DNA, the CDR3 is TGTGCCAGCAGTTTAGTGGCCCAACGGGACTACGAGCAGTACTTC.

A few counts support this clonotype. V usage is TRBV5-1 and J usage is TRBJ2-2; 11 bases match TRBD2. This CDR3 has 16 residues. V trimming: 5 bases; J trimming: 4 bases; junction bases outside the gene matches: 7. The germline V gene has CDR1 SGHRS and CDR2 YFSETQ. CDR3 loop: CASRLAGVASTGELFF. The CDR3, as DNA: TGCGCCAGCAGACTAGCGGGAGTTGCTAGCACCGGGGAGCTGTTTTTT.